The 32 T cell receptor beta chains given below trace back to one sample, sequenced in a study of T cell changes during pregnancy in multiple sclerosis. Using immunoSEQ multiplex PCR, the repertoire was profiled, and TCRdb retains in-frame clones only, with some absent. The table records about 26,000 clones, roughly nine tenths of them present only once. Sequencing used CD8+ T cells from peripheral blood mononuclear cells, obtained in the second trimester of pregnancy. These receptors were collected from a female donor with multiple sclerosis, enrolled in a pregnancy study.

The rearrangement links TRBV28 to TRBJ2-1; D perhaps matches TRBD2 (6 bases). The length of the CDR3 is 15 residues. The V gene lost 3 bases and the J gene lost 4 bases, with 13 bases spanning the gap. Looked up from germline, CDR1 is MDHEN and CDR2 is SYDVKM. CDR3 nucleotides: TGTGCCAGCAGTTTCCGGATTAGCGGATACAATGAGCAGTTCTTC. Its protein product is CASSFRISGYNEQFF.

This clone was picked up a small number of times. V usage is TRBV30 and J usage is TRBJ1-1; D gene unclear. Germline assignment: CDR1 GTSNPN and CDR2 SVGIG (reference sequence). The V end lost 2 bases, the J end lost 0 bases, and 10 bases lay between the germline ends. This CDR3 comprises 14 residues. Written as DNA, the CDR3 is TGTGCCTGGAGTACGGGGATTATGAACACTGAAGCTTTCTTT. The encoded protein is CAWSTGIMNTEAFF.

The rearrangement links TRBV5-6 to TRBJ1-3, with unresolved D. Germline CDR1 is SGHDT and CDR2 is YYEEEE. V lost 0 bases to trimming and J lost 2 bases, with 3 bases between them. This CDR3 has 13 residues. CDR3 region: CASSLGAGNTIYF. CDR3 coding DNA: TGTGCCAGCAGCTTGGGAGCTGGAAACACCATATATTTT.

The V gene is TRBV5-6, the J gene TRBJ2-7, with D possibly matching TRBD1 (6 bases). Trimming left V 2 bases short and J 1 base short, with 10 bases between. The germline V gene encodes CDR1 SGHDT and CDR2 YYEEEE. CDR3 length equals 14 residues. The CDR3 here is CASSLGQSSYEQYF. DNA for the CDR3: TGTGCCAGCAGCTTAGGACAGAGTTCCTACGAGCAGTACTTC.

This chain uses TRBV7-9 with TRBJ2-3; 8 bases are shared with TRBD1. Germline loops: CDR1 SEHNR, CDR2 FQNEAQ (reference sequence). This CDR3 has 15 amino acids. V dropped 4 bases and J dropped 0; count of bases not matched to a gene: 3. DNA for the CDR3: TGTGCCAGCAGCTCCCGACAGGGGAGCACAGATACGCAGTATTTT. It specifies CASSSRQGSTDTQYF.

This chain uses TRBV27 with TRBJ2-7; 9 bases fit TRBD1. After removal of 3 bases from V and 0 bases from J, the junction contained 0 bases not matched to a gene. Looked up from germline, CDR1 is MNHEY and CDR2 is SMNVEV (reference sequence). The CDR3 spans 14 residues. CDR3 sequence reads: CASSLGQGSYEQYF. The CDR3 DNA follows: TGTGCCAGCAGTTTGGGACAGGGCTCCTACGAGCAGTACTTC.

The count of this clone is one. This chain joins TRBV15 and TRBJ2-1; perhaps TRBD1 as D (5 bases). V lost 8 bases to trimming and J lost 2 bases, with 16 bases between them. The V gene's germline CDR1 is LNHNV and CDR2 YYDKDF (reference sequence). This CDR3 region has 15 residues. CDR3 sequence: CATRHSGSPYNEQFF. CDR3 nucleotide sequence: TGTGCCACCCGCCATTCAGGGTCCCCCTACAATGAGCAGTTCTTC. Together with reference TRBV15 and TRBJ2-1, the CDR3 gives the full variable domain: DAMVIQNPRYQVTQFGKPVTLSCSQTLNHNVMYWYQQKSSQAPKLLFHYYDKDFNNEADTPDNFQSRRPNTSFCFLDIRSPGLGDTAMYLCATRHSGSPYNEQFFGPGTRLTVL.

The chain joins TRBV6-1 to TRBJ2-1; perhaps TRBD2 as D (5 bases). Germline CDR1 and CDR2: MNHNS and SASEGT. Trimming removed 10 bases from V and 8 bases from J, with 9 bases in between. The CDR3 contains 10 residues. Written as DNA, the CDR3 is TGTGCCACCCGACTACATGAGCAGTTCTTC. Translation gives CATRLHEQFF.

The genes are TRBV27 and TRBJ1-4; maybe TRBD1 (6 bases). The CDR3 length is 13 residues. V was trimmed by 4 bases and J by 7 bases, leaving 10 bases between them. The germline V gene encodes CDR1 MNHEY and CDR2 SMNVEV (reference sequence). This CDR3 is CASSSGVFEKLFF. In nucleotides, the CDR3 is TGTGCCAGCAGTTCAGGGGTTTTTGAAAAACTGTTTTTT.

The chain has TRBV19 and TRBJ1-5; 10 bases are a match to TRBD1. CDR1 and CDR2 (germline): LNHDA, SQIVND (reference sequence). This CDR3 is built from 17 residues. With 4 bases clipped from V and 5 bases from J, the junction kept 11 bases outside the gene matches. CDR3 in DNA: TGTGCCAGTAGTACCGACAGGGGGCAGGATGGTGATCAGCCCCAGCATTTT. Protein sequence: CASSTDRGQDGDQPQHF.

The V gene is TRBV7-2, the J gene TRBJ1-3; D unresolved. The CDR3 has 15 residues. The V end lost 3 bases, the J end lost 0 bases, and 9 bases lay between the germline ends. Germline V lookup: CDR1 SGHTA, CDR2 FQGNSA. CDR3 amino acids: CASSLRLGSGNTIYF. The CDR3 bases are TGTGCCAGCAGCTTGCGACTGGGCTCTGGAAACACCATATATTTT.

This clone was found once. V usage is TRBV7-9 and J usage is TRBJ1-2; the match to TRBD1 covers 8 bases. V was pared by 0 bases and J by 2 bases, with 2 bases of the junction left unmatched. The V gene's germline CDR1 is SEHNR and CDR2 FQNEAQ (reference sequence). CDR3 length: 15 residues. CDR3 nucleotide sequence: TGTGCCAGCAGCTTAGCTGGACAGGGAAACTATGGCTACACCTTC. The encoded protein is CASSLAGQGNYGYTF.

The chain has TRBV14 and TRBJ2-1, with D perhaps matching TRBD2 (6 bases). The CDR3 is made up of 16 amino acids. Germline V gene lookup returns CDR1 SGHDN and CDR2 FVKESK. V shed 1 base and J shed 0 bases, with 10 bases lying between them. This CDR3 is CASSQVAGSSYNEQFF. The CDR3, as DNA: TGTGCCAGCAGCCAAGTTGCGGGAAGCTCCTACAATGAGCAGTTCTTC.

This chain connects TRBV29-1 to TRBJ2-1; D possibly corresponds to TRBD1 (5 bases). Germline assignment: CDR1 SQVTM and CDR2 ANQGSEA. This CDR3 region has 17 residues. Trimming took off 8 bases at V and 4 bases at J, with 27 bases between the two ends. The CDR3 loop reads CSTSGHSTPVTYNEQFF. The CDR3 DNA sequence: TGCAGCACCAGTGGACATTCCACCCCCGTGACTTACAATGAGCAGTTCTTC.

The rearrangement uses TRBV19 and TRBJ1-1, with 8 positions matching TRBD1. The CDR3 consists of 15 residues. V gave up 2 bases and J gave up 7 bases; unmatched junction bases: 9. Germline lookup yields CDR1 LNHDA and CDR2 SQIVND (reference sequence). The CDR3 here is CASSIFSGTGVEAFF. The CDR3, as DNA: TGTGCCAGTAGTATATTTTCCGGGACAGGTGTTGAAGCTTTCTTT.

In DNA form, the CDR3 reads TGTGCCAGCAGCCCCGCGGAGGTGGATACGCAGTATTTT. It codes for CASSPAEVDTQYF. J is TRBJ2-3 and V is TRBV11-2, with D maybe TRBD2 (5 bases). V lost 5 bases and J 6 bases, leaving 12 bases between the germline ends. Germline loops: CDR1 SGHAT, CDR2 FQNNGV. CDR3 size: 13 residues.

This clone was recorded only once. The junction departs from the called germline gene at one end, perhaps through a read error. The chain has TRBV27 and TRBJ2-1; 11 bases match TRBD2. The CDR3 is 16 residues long. Germline V lookup: CDR1 MNHEY, CDR2 SMNVEV (reference sequence). CDR3 amino acids: CASSFLAGGSDNEQFF. The CDR3 nucleotides read TGTGCCAGCAGTTTTCTAGCGGGAGGCTCCGACAATGAGCAGTTCTTC.

This chain joins TRBV28 and TRBJ1-1; 8 positions agree with TRBD1. The germline CDR1 and CDR2 sequences are MDHEN and SYDVKM. V shed 7 bases, J shed 5 bases, and the junction held 12 bases outside the gene matches. The CDR3 extends over 15 amino acids. CDR3 amino acids: CASTRRRQGLTEAFF. The CDR3 bases are TGTGCCAGCACCCGCCGCCGACAGGGGCTAACTGAAGCTTTCTTT.

The rearrangement links TRBV19 to TRBJ1-1; a possible D gene is TRBD1 (6 bases). This CDR3 is 16 amino acids long. Germline lookup yields CDR1 LNHDA and CDR2 SQIVND (reference sequence). Trimming cost V 5 bases and J 5 bases, with 21 bases left between them. CDR3 DNA sequence: TGTGCCAGTAGTGCCCGGATCCACCAAGGGGGAACTGAAGCTTTCTTT. Residues: CASSARIHQGGTEAFF.

V is TRBV27 and J is TRBJ1-5; D might be TRBD1 (6 bases). The V gene lost 4 bases and the J gene lost 1 base, with 11 bases spanning the gap. CDR3 length equals 15 residues. Germline CDR1 MNHEY, CDR2 SMNVEV (reference sequence). This CDR3 reads CASSSGQLSNQPQHF. CDR3 nucleotide sequence: TGTGCCAGCAGTTCAGGACAGCTAAGCAATCAGCCCCAGCATTTT.

The chain joins TRBV28 to TRBJ2-3; 7 bases match TRBD2. J was trimmed by 3 bases and V by 10 bases; bases with no gene match: 16. The CDR3 loop spans 16 amino acids. Looked up from germline, CDR1 is MDHEN and CDR2 is SYDVKM. The CDR3 DNA is TGTGCCATCCTTCTAGCGGCAGAGGTCGGTACAGATACGCAGTATTTT. It yields the protein CAILLAAEVGTDTQYF.

The V and J genes are TRBV27 and TRBJ1-2; 10 nucleotides agree with TRBD1. This CDR3 comprises 11 residues. Trimming at V came to 10 bases and at J to 6 bases, leaving 2 bases not matched to a gene. Germline V gene lookup returns CDR1 MNHEY and CDR2 SMNVEV (reference sequence). CDR3 protein: CAIGTGDGYTF. The CDR3 bases are TGTGCCATCGGGACAGGGGATGGCTACACCTTC.

The chain joins TRBV5-5 to TRBJ2-3, with unresolved D. CDR3 length: 14 amino acids. Trimming cost V 0 bases and J 4 bases, with 9 bases left between them. Germline V gene data show CDR1 as SGHKS and CDR2 as YYEKEE (reference sequence). CDR3 amino acids: CASSLDARADTQYF. CDR3 DNA: TGTGCCAGCAGCTTGGATGCCCGGGCAGATACGCAGTATTTT.

The chain is built from TRBV6-5 and TRBJ2-7; 8 bases are a match to TRBD2. The CDR3 is 16 residues long. Germline V gives CDR1 MNHEY, CDR2 SVGAGI. Losses at the gene ends were 0 bases for V and 1 base for J; bases not matched to a gene: 5. CDR3 in DNA: TGTGCCAGCAGTTACTCTACTAGCGGCCTATCCTACGAGCAGTACTTC. Translating it yields CASSYSTSGLSYEQYF.

In this sample, this clone is medium-sized. The rearrangement joins TRBV5-8 to TRBJ1-4, with a tentative D call TRBD1 (5 bases). The CDR3 runs 12 residues. V dropped 4 bases and J dropped 9 bases, with 10 bases sitting between them. From germline, CDR1 is SGHTS and CDR2 YDEGEE. The DNA for the CDR3 is TGTGCCAGCAGCATATACAGGAAAAAACTGTTTTTT. It is translated as CASSIYRKKLFF.

The chain carries TRBV25-1 and TRBJ1-3; D gene unclear. Trimming cost V 3 bases and J 4 bases, with 10 bases left between them. The length of the CDR3 is 14 residues. CDR1 MGHDK and CDR2 SYGVNS come from the germline V gene. CDR3 region: CASSDVGLGNTIYF. Here the CDR3 DNA reads TGTGCCAGCAGTGACGTGGGCCTCGGAAACACCATATATTTT.

This clone is labeled medium-sized. The chain combines TRBV28 with TRBJ2-7; 8 positions match TRBD1. The CDR3 loop spans 16 amino acids. Per germline, CDR1 MDHEN and CDR2 SYDVKM. V dropped 3 bases and J dropped 2; count of bases not matched to a gene: 9. CDR3 bases: TGTGCCAGCAGTTTGCCCGGGACAGGCGATACCTACGAGCAGTACTTC. Translation gives CASSLPGTGDTYEQYF.

V gene TRBV10-2 combines with J gene TRBJ2-2; D call uncertain. Deletions cut 0 bases from V and 7 bases from J, with 9 bases between. This CDR3 has 14 residues. Germline values: CDR1 WSHSY, CDR2 SAAADI. CDR3 residues: CASSESKVSGELFF. The CDR3 DNA reads as TGCGCCAGCAGTGAGTCGAAAGTCAGCGGGGAGCTGTTTTTT.

The gene calls are TRBV19 and TRBJ1-2, with D maybe TRBD1 (5 bases). The length of the CDR3 is 15 residues. Trimming shortened V by 4 bases and J by 3 bases, and 15 bases separated the two germline ends. CDR1 is LNHDA, CDR2 SQIVND, per germline (reference sequence). The CDR3 loop reads CASSKMSGSDYGYTF. The CDR3 nucleotides are TGTGCCAGTAGTAAGATGTCAGGGTCGGACTATGGCTACACCTTC.

This clone was recorded once. This chain links TRBV19 with TRBJ2-1; 14 nucleotides agree with TRBD2. The CDR3 length is 17 residues. In germline, CDR1 is LNHDA, CDR2 SQIVND (reference sequence). V dropped 1 base and J dropped 4; count of bases not matched to a gene: 3. The CDR3: CASSIGLAGGPYNEQFF. CDR3 sequence (DNA): TGTGCCAGTAGTATAGGACTAGCGGGAGGGCCGTACAATGAGCAGTTCTTC.

The genes are TRBV27 and TRBJ1-5, with 7 bases lining up with TRBD1. CDR1 and CDR2 (germline): MNHEY, SMNVEV (reference sequence). Unmatched junction bases numbered 6, after V lost 7 bases and J lost 3 bases. The CDR3 contains 14 residues. The CDR3 region is CASKGAGYNQPQHF. In DNA form, the CDR3 reads TGTGCCAGCAAGGGGGCCGGGTACAATCAGCCCCAGCATTTT.

The genes are TRBV7-9 and TRBJ1-2; 9 bases align to TRBD1. The CDR3 has 15 amino acids. J was trimmed by 7 bases and V by 7 bases; bases with no gene match: 13. Per the germline V gene, CDR1 is SEHNR and CDR2 is FQNEAQ (reference sequence). The CDR3 sequence is CASTSSSTGGGGYTF. The CDR3 bases are TGTGCCAGCACCTCTTCCTCGACAGGGGGAGGTGGCTACACCTTC.